This TCR beta chain derives from a study of OX40 agonist ivuxolimab in advanced cancers. Looking at the study overall: The costimulatory receptor OX40 (CD134) was targeted by ivuxolimab, a fully human IgG2 agonistic monoclonal antibody. Intravenous ivuxolimab was administered to patients every 2 weeks at six dose levels: 0.01, 0.1, 0.3, 1.5, 3 and 10 mg/kg. Among the approximately 50 dose-escalation patients, around 20 had hepatocellular carcinoma, some 15 melanoma, 9 renal cell carcinoma and 9 head and neck cancer. A male proportion of almost 85% and a mean age of roughly 58 years, ranging from roughly 23 to 80, were recorded for the dose-escalation cohort. Patients were allowed to have had prior anti-PD-1, anti-PD-L1 or anti-CTLA-4 therapy, and 40% of the dose-escalation patients had previously received checkpoint inhibitors. Three dose-escalation patients achieved partial responses, one with hepatocellular carcinoma and two with cutaneous melanoma. The point of sequencing TCRbeta in the periphery was to test whether ivuxolimab changed TCR sequence diversity and drove clonal T-cell expansion. The paper covers the monotherapy dose-escalation part of the phase I ivuxolimab trial, which included N of about 50 patients. Paper-wide results and their limitations: In the 0.1-3.0 mg/kg groups, partial responders were among the patients with the lowest normalized peripheral clonal expansion, particularly in CD8+ T cells. At doses from 0.1 to 3.0 mg/kg, clonal expansion was seen in both CD4+ and CD8+ blood T cells between baseline and week 6. The antigen specificity of the peripheral T cells that underwent clonal expansion was not determined. After ivuxolimab, more expanded clones were found on average in CD8+ T cells than in CD4+ T cells. Low levels of normalized T-cell clonal expansion were also seen in some patients who did not respond.

Note on this clone: The target of this receptor is not known. Base quality data are lacking; no much larger clone is found one base away.

Looking up the germline V gene yields CDR1 KGHSH and CDR2 LQKENI. The cysteine opens and the phenylalanine closes a CDR3 of 13 amino acids. Of the read, only the CDR3 DNA is kept; its 39 bases are in frame from base 1. At the junction V is shortened by 0 bases and J by 3 bases, with 4 bases in between. The trial excluded patients who had a history of autoimmune disease or who were on systemic immunosuppression. Peripheral blood for TCR sequencing was drawn from every dose cohort at baseline, at cycle 4 day 1 and at cycle 7 day 1. The samples were taken from a phase I, first-in-human, multicenter, open-label dose-escalation trial of ivuxolimab. The trial enrolled adults with locally advanced or metastatic head and neck squamous cell, hepatocellular, melanoma or renal cell carcinoma. CD4+ and CD8+ T cells were sorted separately from peripheral blood before TCR sequencing. For sequencing of the TCRbeta CDR3 region, genomic DNA was extracted from the sorted cells. TCRbeta CDR3 regions were sequenced using the immunoSEQ Assay. Not all clones reach the TCRdb copy of this immuneACCESS table, which keeps in-frame sequences only. Checked studies attribute under half of the gap to unresolved V genes and leave the rest unexplained. Present in this sample are some 100,000 clones, 90% of which were seen just once. The ten largest clones represent approximately 0.34% of the sample.

The rearranged chain carries TRBV18 and TRBJ2-3; there is no confident call for the D gene. Sequenced material: CD4+ or CD8+ T cells sorted from blood, taken in a trial of the OX40 agonist ivuxolimab. This sequence originates from an adult with an advanced solid tumor such as melanoma, head and neck, liver or kidney cancer. The bases read TGTGCCAGCTCACCACCGAGTACAGATACGCAGTATTTT. Translation gives CASSPPSTDTQYF.